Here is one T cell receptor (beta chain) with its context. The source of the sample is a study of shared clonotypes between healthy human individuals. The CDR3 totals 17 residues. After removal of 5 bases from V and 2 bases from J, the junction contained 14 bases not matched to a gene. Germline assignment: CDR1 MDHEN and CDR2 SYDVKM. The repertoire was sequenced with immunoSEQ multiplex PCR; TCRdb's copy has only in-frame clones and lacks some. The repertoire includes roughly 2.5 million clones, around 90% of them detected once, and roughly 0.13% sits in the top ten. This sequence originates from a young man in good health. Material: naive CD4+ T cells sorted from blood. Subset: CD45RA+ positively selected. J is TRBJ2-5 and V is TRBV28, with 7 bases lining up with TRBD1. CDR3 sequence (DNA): TGTGCCAGCAGTAGTACTTACAGGGGAAAAACTCAAGAGACCCAGTACTTC. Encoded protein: CASSSTYRGKTQETQYF. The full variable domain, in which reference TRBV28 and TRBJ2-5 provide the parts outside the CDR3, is DVKVTQSSRYLVKRTGEKVFLECVQDMDHENMFWYRQDPGLGLRLIYFSYDVKMKEKGDIPEGYSVSREKKERFSLILESASTNQTSMYLCASSSTYRGKTQETQYFGPGTRLLVL.